These 28 T cell receptor beta chains were all obtained from the same sample, sequenced in a study of blood T cell repertoires in COVID-19. Repertoires were generated with immunoSEQ multiplex PCR, while TCRdb's copy carries only in-frame clones and drops some. Among 230,000 or so clones listed, around four fifths were seen once. Sequenced material: peripheral blood. The receptors derive from a man aged 25-45 years with active or convalescent COVID-19.

This CDR3 is CASSSTGSGANVLTF. The CDR3 nucleotides read TGTGCCAGCAGCTCTACAGGGTCTGGGGCCAACGTCCTGACTTTC. The rearrangement uses TRBV5-4 and TRBJ2-6; perhaps TRBD1 as D (6 bases). V lost 3 bases to trimming and J lost 1 base, with 8 bases between them. The CDR3 runs 15 residues. The germline gives CDR1 SGHNT, CDR2 YYREEE (reference sequence).

With respect to this clone: Its ends do not fully match the called genes, so a read error is possible. The CDR3 DNA is TGTGCCAGCAGCTTAGAATGGCAGGTCCGAATCTTC. This encodes CASSLEWQVRIF. V and J are TRBV7-2 and TRBJ1-2; D uncertain. There are 12 residues in the CDR3. CDR1 is SGHTA, CDR2 FQGNSA, per germline.

This clone has only one observation. The chain links TRBV4-3 to TRBJ1-6, with D unclear. Trimming pared 5 bases from V and 10 bases from J, leaving 18 bases between. Germline V gives CDR1 LGHNA, CDR2 YSLEER. The CDR3 has 15 residues. The CDR3 DNA reads as TGCGCCAGCAGCTTGCACCGGGAGGTCGGATCACCCCTCCACTTT. It encodes CASSLHREVGSPLHF.

The chain uses TRBV28 and TRBJ1-5, with a weak D call TRBD1 (6 bases). V was clipped by 2 bases and J by 7 bases, with 12 bases between them. The CDR3 extends over 14 amino acids. The germline gives CDR1 MDHEN, CDR2 SYDVKM. The CDR3 region has the DNA TGTGCCAGCAGTTTAATGGCAGGGGCCCAGCCCCAGCATTTT. Protein: CASSLMAGAQPQHF.

The J gene is TRBJ2-5, the V gene TRBV5-1; TRBD2 agrees at 9 bases. CDR3 size: 18 residues. Germline assignment: CDR1 SGHRS and CDR2 YFSETQ. With 0 bases clipped from V and 5 bases from J, the junction kept 14 bases outside the gene matches. The CDR3 sequence: CASSLAGVAGELVETQYF. In nucleotides, the CDR3 is TGCGCCAGCAGCTTGGCCGGGGTAGCGGGGGAGCTCGTGGAGACCCAGTACTTC.

The V and J genes are TRBV4-3 and TRBJ1-2; TRBD1 matches at 11 bases. This CDR3 spans 17 amino acids. CDR1 LGHNA and CDR2 YSLEER come from the germline V gene. J was trimmed by 7 bases and V by 4 bases; bases with no gene match: 14. The CDR3 protein is CASSPQPTGQGVGGYTF. In nucleotides, the CDR3 is TGCGCCAGCAGCCCCCAACCTACGGGACAGGGGGTGGGTGGCTACACCTTC.

The J gene is TRBJ2-2, the V gene TRBV29-1; TRBD1 aligns across 11 bases. V lost 2 bases to trimming and J lost 4 bases; unmatched junction nucleotides: 3. CDR3 length: 15 amino acids. CDR1 and CDR2 (germline): SQVTM, ANQGSEA. In nucleotides, the CDR3 is TGCAGCGTTGAACGGACAGGGGGCCGCACCGGGGAGCTGTTTTTT. This gives the protein CSVERTGGRTGELFF.

The chain uses TRBV6-2 or TRBV6-3 and TRBJ2-1, with D possibly matching TRBD2 (5 bases). Germline values: CDR1 MNHEY, CDR2 SVGEGT. The CDR3 length is 15 residues. V shed 6 bases and J shed 15 bases, with 27 bases lying between them. The CDR3 DNA is TGTGCCAGCAGCCCCACTCTCACTAGTGGTATCGGAGGGTTCTTC. Translation: CASSPTLTSGIGGFF.

The chain is built from TRBV7-2 and TRBJ2-1, with 7 bases identical to TRBD2. The V and J ends lost 5 bases and 0 bases, in that order; junction bases with no gene match: 10. From germline, CDR1 is SGHTA and CDR2 FQGNSA. The length of the CDR3 is 17 residues. CDR3 loop: CASSPRLALSSYNEQFF. CDR3 DNA: TGTGCCAGCAGCCCTCGACTAGCCCTGAGCTCCTACAATGAGCAGTTCTTC.

This chain joins TRBV10-2 and TRBJ1-1; D is perhaps TRBD1 (5 bases). Trimming stripped 4 bases from V and 5 bases from J, with 14 bases between. The CDR3 is made up of 14 amino acids. Germline V gene lookup returns CDR1 WSHSY and CDR2 SAAADI. The CDR3 DNA reads as TGCGCCAGCAGTGCATCCAGGGTTTATACTGAAGCTTTCTTT. It encodes CASSASRVYTEAFF.

The V call is TRBV29-1, the J call TRBJ1-4; weak D call: TRBD1 (6 bases). The CDR3 is 13 residues long. Germline V gene sequence: CDR1 SQVTM, CDR2 ANQGSEA. V was pared by 4 bases and J by 3 bases, with 9 bases between. The chain's CDR3 is CSVAGVANEKLFF. The DNA for the CDR3 is TGCAGCGTTGCAGGGGTTGCTAATGAAAAACTGTTTTTT. Supplemented by reference TRBV29-1 and TRBJ1-4, the full variable domain reads SAVISQKPSRDICQRGTSLTIQCQVDSQVTMMFWYRQQPGQSLTLIATANQGSEATYESGFVIDKFPISRPNLTFSTLTVSNMSPEDSSIYLCSVAGVANEKLFFGSGTQLSVL.

This clone was recorded only once. The chain has TRBV28 and TRBJ2-7; D might be TRBD1 (6 bases). Trimming took off 11 bases at V and 1 base at J, with 9 bases between the two ends. The CDR3 covers 11 residues. From germline, CDR1 is MDHEN and CDR2 SYDVKM. Here the CDR3 DNA reads TGTGCCTCAACAGGGTCCTACGAGCAGTACTTC. Its protein is CASTGSYEQYF.

The chain employs TRBV2 and TRBJ1-4; the D gene is possibly TRBD1 (6 bases). This CDR3 is 16 amino acids long. The V and J ends lost 6 bases and 0 bases respectively, with 14 bases between them. Germline values: CDR1 SNHLY, CDR2 FYNNEI. Written as DNA, the CDR3 is TGTGCCAGCAGGGGCTTGGACAGCTCAACTAATGAAAAACTGTTTTTT. It translates to CASRGLDSSTNEKLFF. The whole variable domain, remainder taken from reference TRBV2 and TRBJ1-4, is EPEVTQTPSHQVTQMGQEVILRCVPISNHLYFYWYRQILGQKVEFLVSFYNNEISEKSEIFDDQFSVERPDGSNFTLKIRSTKLEDSAMYFCASRGLDSSTNEKLFFGSGTQLSVL.

This clone appeared a few times. The chain recombines TRBV6-6 with TRBJ1-4, with TRBD1 as a possible D gene (6 bases). This CDR3 is 12 amino acids long. The germline V gene encodes CDR1 MNHNY and CDR2 SVGAGI (reference sequence). V lost 8 bases to trimming and J lost 8 bases, with 12 bases between them. CDR3 loop: CASGGAWEKLFF. For the CDR3, the DNA is TGTGCCAGCGGGGGGGCCTGGGAAAAACTGTTTTTT.

This rearrangement joins TRBV4-1 to TRBJ2-2; 10 bases are a match to TRBD1. Germline CDR1 is MGHRA and CDR2 is YSYEKL. The CDR3 runs 16 residues. V dropped 1 base and J dropped 5; count of bases not matched to a gene: 4. CDR3 sequence: CASSQGDRGWTGELFF. CDR3 coding DNA: TGCGCCAGCAGCCAAGGGGACAGGGGATGGACCGGGGAGCTGTTTTTT.

The rearrangement uses TRBV12-3 or TRBV12-4 and TRBJ1-6; TRBD1 is a possible D gene (5 bases). The CDR3 runs 13 residues. With 3 bases removed from V and 10 bases from J, the gap between germline ends came to 10 bases. The CDR3 spells CASSLGGGSPLHF. The CDR3 bases are TGTGCCAGCAGTTTGGGGGGTGGGTCACCCCTCCACTTT.

The chain employs TRBV4-3 and TRBJ1-6; 7 bases agree with TRBD1. CDR1 is LGHNA and CDR2 is YSLEER in the germline V gene. J gave up 8 bases and V 2 bases, and 12 bases lay outside the gene matches. This CDR3 comprises 17 residues. The CDR3 loop reads CASSQKPPGTADSPLHF. The CDR3, as DNA: TGCGCCAGCAGCCAAAAACCCCCCGGGACAGCGGATTCACCCCTCCACTTT.

The chain is built from TRBV5-1 and TRBJ2-7; D may be TRBD1 (5 bases). Trimming cost V 0 bases and J 6 bases, with 10 bases left between them. This CDR3 has 13 residues. The V gene's germline CDR1 is SGHRS and CDR2 YFSETQ. Written as DNA, the CDR3 is TGCGCCAGCAGCTTGGACAGGAGAGGCGAGCAGTACTTC. Amino acids: CASSLDRRGEQYF.

The V call is TRBV18, the J call TRBJ2-1; 8 bases fit TRBD2. Unmatched junction bases numbered 8, after V lost 5 bases and J lost 8 bases. Germline V gene data show CDR1 as KGHSH and CDR2 as LQKENI. The length of the CDR3 is 14 residues. CDR3 residues: CASSNGGGGYEQFF. The CDR3 region has the DNA TGTGCCAGCTCAAATGGCGGCGGGGGGTATGAGCAGTTCTTC.

This clone was seen a few times. This chain links TRBV28 with TRBJ1-3; D might be TRBD1 (5 bases). The V end lost 3 bases, the J end lost 8 bases, and 23 bases lay between the germline ends. This CDR3 region has 17 residues. Germline V gene sequence: CDR1 MDHEN, CDR2 SYDVKM. CDR3 DNA: TGTGCCAGCAGTTTGCTCCTCCTCGGGACGCGGGGGGACACCATATATTTT. Translated, it gives CASSLLLLGTRGDTIYF.

The J gene is TRBJ2-3, the V gene TRBV5-1; 10 nucleotides match TRBD2. Germline V lookup: CDR1 SGHRS, CDR2 YFSETQ. V gave up 0 bases and J gave up 8 bases; unmatched junction bases: 6. The CDR3 consists of 15 residues. CDR3 in amino acids: CASSLALAGEATQYF. CDR3 nucleotide sequence: TGCGCCAGCAGCTTGGCCCTAGCGGGGGAAGCTACGCAGTATTTT.

The chain uses TRBV5-1 and TRBJ2-2, with 10 positions matching TRBD1. J was trimmed by 4 bases and V by 2 bases; bases with no gene match: 5. CDR3 length: 16 residues. Germline V gene lookup returns CDR1 SGHRS and CDR2 YFSETQ. The CDR3 DNA reads as TGCGCCAGCAGCTTCGGGGACAGGGGATTCACCGGGGAGCTGTTTTTT. It translates to CASSFGDRGFTGELFF.

The V and J genes are TRBV2 and TRBJ2-5; tentative D call: TRBD2 (6 bases). Trimming removed 7 bases at V and 2 bases at J, with 11 bases between. Germline CDR1 is SNHLY and CDR2 is FYNNEI. The CDR3 runs 13 residues. CDR3 nucleotides: TGTGCCAGCAATCCGGGACTGCAAGAGACCCAGTACTTC. Translating it yields CASNPGLQETQYF.

The chain has TRBV11-1 and TRBJ2-7, with D possibly TRBD1 on 6 matching bases. Per the germline V gene, CDR1 is SGHAT and CDR2 is FQDESV (reference sequence). Trimming took off 1 base at V and 5 bases at J, with 12 bases between the two ends. This CDR3 contains 14 residues. For the CDR3, the DNA is TGTGCCAGCAGCTTAGGGGACCCAGGGGACGAGCAGTACTTC. This encodes CASSLGDPGDEQYF.

This chain uses TRBV5-6 with TRBJ1-3; 7 bases line up with TRBD1. V was pared by 0 bases and J by 3 bases, with 3 bases of the junction left unmatched. The CDR3 is 15 residues long. Germline assignment: CDR1 SGHDT and CDR2 YYEEEE. CDR3 bases: TGTGCCAGCAGCTTGGAGGGGGCGCTTGGAAACACCATATATTTT. This encodes CASSLEGALGNTIYF.

The gene calls are TRBV28 and TRBJ2-2; 9 bases fit TRBD1. Germline V gives CDR1 MDHEN, CDR2 SYDVKM. J gave up 5 bases and V 4 bases, and 8 bases lay outside the gene matches. This CDR3 has 16 amino acids. The CDR3 DNA reads TGTGCCAGCAGTTACACCGGGACAGGGCGTACCGGGGAGCTGTTTTTT. Residues: CASSYTGTGRTGELFF. The full variable domain, in which reference TRBV28 and TRBJ2-2 provide the parts outside the CDR3, is DVKVTQSSRYLVKRTGEKVFLECVQDMDHENMFWYRQDPGLGLRLIYFSYDVKMKEKGDIPEGYSVSREKKERFSLILESASTNQTSMYLCASSYTGTGRTGELFFGEGSRLTVL.

This clone was detected only once. The chain combines TRBV10-3 with TRBJ1-1; 10 bases map to TRBD1. The CDR3 is made up of 14 amino acids. Per germline, CDR1 ENHRY and CDR2 SYGVKD. The trim removed 6 bases at V and 6 bases at J, leaving 7 bases unmatched. The chain's CDR3 is CAIRSRQGAAEAFF. The CDR3 DNA is TGTGCCATCAGATCTAGACAGGGGGCGGCTGAAGCTTTCTTT.

This clone was recorded a few times. The V and J genes are TRBV18 and TRBJ2-1, with a tentative D call TRBD2 (6 bases). The CDR3 spans 14 residues. CDR1 KGHSH and CDR2 LQKENI come from the germline V gene. V was cut by 6 bases and J by 7 bases, with 16 bases left in between. CDR3 amino acids: CASSRDSLWNEQFF. The CDR3 DNA is TGTGCCAGCTCCCGGGACTCCCTGTGGAATGAGCAGTTCTTC. The full variable domain, its missing parts supplied by reference TRBV18 and TRBJ2-1, is NAGVMQNPRHLVRRRGQEARLRCSPMKGHSHVYWYRQLPEEGLKFMVYLQKENIIDESGMPKERFSAEFPKEGPSILRIQQVVRGDSAAYFCASSRDSLWNEQFFGPGTRLTVL.